Following are 24 T cell receptor beta chains from one sample sequenced in a study of blood T cell repertoires in COVID-19. Assay used: immunoSEQ multiplex PCR; TCRdb lists only in-frame clones, some missing. This table holds over 250,000 clones, around 82% found once. What was sequenced was peripheral blood. The receptor source for this set is a woman aged 45-59 years who had recovered from COVID-19.

The chain employs TRBV28 and TRBJ2-1; D is possibly TRBD1 (5 bases). The CDR3 loop spans 16 amino acids. V dropped 4 bases and J dropped 6 bases, with 19 bases sitting between them. Germline V gene data show CDR1 as MDHEN and CDR2 as SYDVKM. The CDR3 DNA sequence: TGTGCCAGCAGTTCCTTTGGGCAGGGTTTCGCCAATGAGCAGTTCTTC. This codes for CASSSFGQGFANEQFF. Filled out from reference TRBV28 and TRBJ2-1, the complete variable domain reads DVKVTQSSRYLVKRTGEKVFLECVQDMDHENMFWYRQDPGLGLRLIYFSYDVKMKEKGDIPEGYSVSREKKERFSLILESASTNQTSMYLCASSSFGQGFANEQFFGPGTRLTVL.

This rearrangement joins TRBV7-2 to TRBJ2-1; weak D call: TRBD2 (6 bases). V lost 3 bases and J lost 10, with 19 bases in between. From germline, CDR1 is SGHTA and CDR2 FQGNSA. The CDR3 runs 15 residues. Here the CDR3 reads CASSFSLAPQQEQFF. CDR3 DNA: TGTGCCAGCAGCTTTAGCCTAGCGCCACAACAAGAGCAGTTCTTC.

The gene calls are TRBV27 and TRBJ2-7, with TRBD2 matching over 11 bases. This CDR3 is 15 amino acids long. The junction had 8 bases not matched to a gene; V was cut back by 5 bases and J by 5 bases. CDR1 is MNHEY, CDR2 SMNVEV, per germline (reference sequence). The CDR3 sequence: CASSNSGRGNDEQYF. CDR3 nucleotide sequence: TGTGCCAGCAGTAATAGCGGGAGGGGTAACGACGAGCAGTACTTC.

In DNA, the CDR3 is TGTGCCAGCAGTACGACAACAGATACGCAGTATTTT. Translating gives CASSTTTDTQYF. This chain links TRBV9 with TRBJ2-3; D ambiguous. The V end was cut by 5 bases, the J end by 3 bases, with 7 bases between. Germline V gene lookup returns CDR1 SGDLS and CDR2 YYNGEE. The CDR3 sequence is 12 residues long.

This clone showed up just a few times. The chain has TRBV5-4 and TRBJ1-2; tentative D call: TRBD1 (6 bases). V lost 3 bases to trimming and J lost 0 bases, with 9 bases between them. The CDR3 covers 14 residues. The germline gives CDR1 SGHNT, CDR2 YYREEE (reference sequence). This CDR3 reads CASSSGQANYGYTF. CDR3 nucleotides: TGTGCCAGCAGCTCGGGACAAGCTAACTATGGCTACACCTTC.

This rearrangement joins TRBV19 to TRBJ2-1; 7 positions match TRBD1. Germline V CDR1 and CDR2: LNHDA, SQIVND (reference sequence). V was clipped by 4 bases and J by 2 bases; unmatched bases: 8. The CDR3 has 16 residues. CDR3 in amino acids: CASSSSRDRPYNEQFF. CDR3 bases: TGTGCCAGTAGTAGTTCCCGGGACAGACCCTACAATGAGCAGTTCTTC.

V and J are TRBV7-2 and TRBJ1-2; no firm D call. The CDR3 extends over 11 amino acids. Deletions cut 2 bases from V and 8 bases from J, with 6 bases between. Germline assignment: CDR1 SGHTA and CDR2 FQGNSA. The CDR3 DNA reads TGTGCCAGCAGCTTAAACATGGGCTACACCTTC. Translation gives CASSLNMGYTF.

This CDR3 reads CASSLSAGRQLSYEQYF. In DNA form, the CDR3 reads TGCGCCAGCAGCTTGAGTGCGGGGAGACAGCTCTCCTACGAGCAGTACTTC. This chain connects TRBV5-1 to TRBJ2-7, with D maybe TRBD2 (6 bases). Germline assignment: CDR1 SGHRS and CDR2 YFSETQ. The V end lost 1 base, the J end lost 0 bases, and 17 bases lay between the germline ends. This CDR3 has 17 residues.

This chain connects TRBV7-2 to TRBJ1-5, with 8 bases identical to TRBD1. Germline V CDR1 and CDR2: SGHTA, FQGNSA. V trimming: 5 bases; J trimming: 7 bases; junction bases outside the gene matches: 13. The CDR3 contains 16 residues. The CDR3 is CASSVDRVASLQPQHF. CDR3 bases: TGTGCCAGCAGCGTGGACAGGGTCGCTTCACTACAGCCCCAGCATTTT.

This clone has more than one count but fewer than ten. The chain has TRBV30 and TRBJ2-7; a possible D gene is TRBD2 (7 bases). V was trimmed by 0 bases and J by 9 bases, leaving 15 bases between them. Germline V gives CDR1 GTSNPN, CDR2 SVGIG (reference sequence). This CDR3 has 13 residues. The CDR3 nucleotides read TGTGCCTGGAGTGTGGCTGGGGGGGGGCGGCAGTACTTC. It codes for CAWSVAGGGRQYF. The full variable domain, completed using reference TRBV30 and TRBJ2-7, is SQTIHQWPATLVQPVGSPLSLECTVEGTSNPNLYWYRQAAGRGLQLLFYSVGIGQISSEVPQNLSASRPQDRQFILSSKKLLLSDSGFYLCAWSVAGGGRQYFGPGTRLTVT.

V and J are TRBV6-2 or TRBV6-3 and TRBJ1-1; D gene unclear. V gave up 6 bases and J gave up 0 bases, with 5 bases separating them. The CDR3 covers 12 residues. The germline gives CDR1 MNHEY, CDR2 SVGEGT. The CDR3 sequence: CASSHMNTEAFF. The CDR3 DNA sequence: TGTGCCAGCAGCCATATGAACACTGAAGCTTTCTTT.

This sequence joins TRBV24-1 and TRBJ2-3, with a tentative D call TRBD2 (5 bases). The CDR3 is 14 amino acids. Trimming cost V 4 bases and J 6 bases, with 13 bases left between them. Germline-derived CDR1 and CDR2 are KGHDR and SFDVKD. The CDR3 loop reads CATSDPGSWDTQYF. The CDR3 DNA reads TGTGCCACCAGTGACCCGGGGAGCTGGGATACGCAGTATTTT.

On this clone itself: The missing conserved phenylalanine or tryptophan at the end of this CDR3 makes a read error likely. The DNA is left out, because the CDR3 cannot be placed on it with certainty; the CDR3 is given as TCRdb lists it. The chain's CDR3 is CASGFRGGGR. The V and J genes are TRBV28 and TRBJ2-7; no DNA check was done on the table's D call, TRBD2. The CDR3 comprises 10 residues, both ends counted. Germline loops: CDR1 MDHEN, CDR2 SYDVKM.

The rearrangement uses TRBV28 and TRBJ1-6; D remains unclear. V shed 8 bases and J shed 11 bases, with 16 bases lying between them. The CDR3 length is 13 residues. Germline V CDR1 and CDR2: MDHEN, SYDVKM. The CDR3 DNA reads as TGTGCCAGCTTACCGACATTTTCGACACCCCTCCACTTT. Translation: CASLPTFSTPLHF.

The chain is built from TRBV11-2 and TRBJ1-4; D is unclear. The length of the CDR3 is 14 residues. The V gene's germline CDR1 is SGHAT and CDR2 FQNNGV. V was cut by 3 bases and J by 8 bases, with 13 bases left in between. CDR3 sequence: CASSLRSEKEKLFF. Here the CDR3 DNA reads TGTGCCAGCAGCTTGAGGAGCGAGAAGGAAAAACTGTTTTTT.

The DNA of the CDR3 is TGTGCCAGCAGTCCTACTAGTCCCACATACAATGAGCAGTTCTTC. Translating it yields CASSPTSPTYNEQFF. The chain recombines TRBV27 with TRBJ2-1; the D gene is possibly TRBD2 (5 bases). The V gene lost 5 bases and the J gene lost 4 bases, with 15 bases spanning the gap. CDR1 is MNHEY, CDR2 SMNVEV, per germline (reference sequence). The length of the CDR3 is 15 residues.

The chain has TRBV30 and TRBJ2-3, with 7 bases identical to TRBD1. The CDR3 is 14 amino acids. Germline V gene lookup returns CDR1 GTSNPN and CDR2 SVGIG (reference sequence). The V gene end was trimmed by 3 bases and the J gene end by 0 bases; junction bases not matched to a gene: 3. This CDR3 reads CAWSRGTSTDTQYF. The CDR3 DNA sequence: TGTGCCTGGAGCAGGGGGACAAGCACAGATACGCAGTATTTT.

This chain connects TRBV7-9 to TRBJ2-7; TRBD2 might be the D (6 bases). V was pared by 3 bases and J by 3 bases, with 12 bases between. This CDR3 is built from 14 residues. Germline CDR1 and CDR2: SEHNR and FQNEAQ (reference sequence). CDR3 nucleotides: TGTGCCAGCAGCTTGTCGACTAGTAACTACGAGCAGTACTTC. This codes for CASSLSTSNYEQYF. Variable domain in full (rest from reference TRBV7-9 and TRBJ2-7): DTGVSQNPRHKITKRGQNVTFRCDPISEHNRLYWYRQTLGQGPEFLTYFQNEAQLEKSRLLSDRFSAERPKGSFSTLEIQRTEQGDSAMYLCASSLSTSNYEQYFGPGTRLTVT.

This rearrangement joins TRBV11-3 to TRBJ2-1; 8 positions agree with TRBD2. This CDR3 is built from 18 residues. The V segment lost 0 bases and the J segment 0 bases; nucleotides outside the gene matches: 7. The germline V gene encodes CDR1 SGHNT and CDR2 YENEEA. CDR3 nucleotides: TGTGCCAGCAGCTTAGATCAAAGCGGGAGTACCTCCTACAATGAGCAGTTCTTC. Amino acids: CASSLDQSGSTSYNEQFF.

The rearrangement joins TRBV27 to TRBJ1-2; D uncertain. Germline V gene lookup returns CDR1 MNHEY and CDR2 SMNVEV (reference sequence). CDR3 length: 13 residues. Trimming shortened V by 5 bases and J by 4 bases, and 11 bases separated the two germline ends. The CDR3 sequence: CASSPGVAYGYTF. The CDR3 nucleotides are TGTGCCAGCAGTCCCGGAGTTGCCTATGGCTACACCTTC.

This clone was seen a few times. The chain carries TRBV27 and TRBJ1-6, with D possibly matching TRBD1 (5 bases). V gave up 8 bases and J gave up 8 bases, with 13 bases separating them. Per the germline V gene, CDR1 is MNHEY and CDR2 is SMNVEV (reference sequence). This CDR3 has 13 amino acids. The CDR3 bases are TGTGCCAGCCCGGGGGAGAGGGATTCACCCCTCCACTTT. It codes for CASPGERDSPLHF.

The CDR3 DNA reads as TGTGCCAGCAGGCCGGTAGAGGGTGTTTATGGCTACACCTTC. Translated, it gives CASRPVEGVYGYTF. The chain couples TRBV27 to TRBJ1-2, with D uncertain. CDR1 and CDR2 (germline): MNHEY, SMNVEV (reference sequence). The CDR3 is 14 residues long. Trimming left V 6 bases short and J 5 bases short, with 16 bases between.

The rearrangement links TRBV18 to TRBJ1-3, with unresolved D. Germline V gene sequence: CDR1 KGHSH, CDR2 LQKENI. V gave up 3 bases and J gave up 8 bases, with 14 bases separating them. The CDR3 is made up of 14 amino acids. CDR3 DNA sequence: TGTGCCAGCTCACCTTCGGGGAGCACACACACCATATATTTT. This codes for CASSPSGSTHTIYF.

On this clone itself: Other DNA sequences in the same sample also yield this CDR3. The rearrangement joins TRBV12-3 or TRBV12-4 to TRBJ1-1; D is perhaps TRBD1 (5 bases). The CDR3 length is 13 residues. V lost 2 bases and J lost 5, with 9 bases in between. The CDR3 DNA reads as TGTGCCAGCAGTTTATTGGGGGGGACTGAAGCTTTCTTT. Protein: CASSLLGGTEAFF.